Below, 10 T cell receptor beta chains from the same sample are listed, as sequenced in a study of prognosis after radiotherapy for stage I lung cancer. Two rounds of multiplex PCR amplified TCR beta CDR3 from genomic DNA. Amplification during the initial PCR round employed primers specific to each TRBV and TRBJ gene. TCRdb used MiXCR to reprocess the multiplex PCR reads, holding one entry per CDR3 protein. This sample yields tens of thousands of distinct CDR3 sequences, of which 35% to 50% are seen a single time; 55% to 70% belongs to the top ten. The material was PBMCs, obtained before or after stereotactic body radiation therapy (not recorded which). These receptors were collected from a donor over 45 with non-small cell lung cancer.

CDR3 in amino acids: CASSNDRNYGYTF. CDR3 DNA sequence: TGTGCCAGTAGTAATGACCGAAACTATGGCTACACCTTC. The chain recombines TRBV19 with TRBJ1-2; D is uncertain. The CDR3 covers 13 residues. CDR1 and CDR2 from the germline V gene are LNHDA and SQIVND (reference sequence). Trimming pared 4 bases from V and 2 bases from J, leaving 8 bases between.

V is TRBV20-1 and J is TRBJ2-1, with no clear D. The germline V and J ends were trimmed by 0 bases and 6 bases, with 9 bases remaining between them. The germline V gene encodes CDR1 DFQATT and CDR2 SNEGSKA (reference sequence). The CDR3 has 13 residues. The CDR3 sequence is CSARDANPNEQFF. CDR3 DNA: TGCAGTGCTAGAGACGCCAATCCCAATGAGCAGTTCTTC.

This clonotype was observed at least ten times. The chain links TRBV12-3 or TRBV12-4 to TRBJ2-1, with a tentative D call TRBD2 (5 bases). V was shortened by 5 bases and J by 0 bases, with 17 bases between the two germline ends. This CDR3 is built from 17 residues. The CDR3: CASSLKVVGVSYNEQFF. CDR3 DNA sequence: TGTGCCAGCAGTCTCAAAGTAGTCGGGGTCTCCTACAATGAGCAGTTCTTC.

The table lists this clonotype with many counts. This chain uses TRBV19 with TRBJ2-7; D remains ambiguous. The germline V gene encodes CDR1 LNHDA and CDR2 SQIVND (reference sequence). V shed 0 bases and J shed 8 bases, with 11 bases lying between them. The CDR3 sequence is 13 residues long. The chain's CDR3 is CASSIDRSAKQYF. The CDR3 DNA reads as TGTGCCAGTAGTATAGATCGCTCTGCCAAGCAGTACTTC.

This clonotype was found many times. The chain recombines TRBV6-1 with TRBJ1-6; D call uncertain. V lost 2 bases to trimming and J lost 9 bases, with 14 bases between them. The CDR3 has 15 residues. From germline, CDR1 is MNHNS and CDR2 SASEGT. The CDR3 DNA follows: TGTGCCAGCAGTGAATTCCTTATCTCTAGTTCACCCCTCCACTTT. Translation gives CASSEFLISSSPLHF.

This clonotype was detected ten times or more. The chain recombines TRBV12-3 or TRBV12-4 with TRBJ2-7; maybe TRBD2 (7 bases). Trimming stripped 4 bases from V and 2 bases from J, with 12 bases between. The CDR3 sequence is 14 residues long. In nucleotides, the CDR3 is TGTGCCAGCAGTTACCTAGGGGGGGCCTACGAGCAGTACTTC. This encodes CASSYLGGAYEQYF.

The rearrangement links TRBV30 to TRBJ2-7, with 7 bases fitting TRBD1. V lost 5 bases, J lost 1 base, and 8 bases stayed unmatched. In germline, CDR1 is GTSNPN, CDR2 SVGIG (reference sequence). This CDR3 comprises 14 residues. The DNA for the CDR3 is TGTGCCTGGGGGACGGGACAGAGATCCTACGAGCAGTACTTC. Translated: CAWGTGQRSYEQYF.

About this clonotype itself: A far larger clone is one base from this, pointing to a likely read error. The CDR3 DNA sequence: TGTGCCAGCAGGTACTACAATGAGCAGTTCTTC. This codes for CASRYYNEQFF. This sequence joins TRBV6-5 and TRBJ2-1; D remains ambiguous. Germline CDR1 MNHEY, CDR2 SVGAGI. This CDR3 comprises 11 residues.

This clonotype was detected only a few times. A clone one base away is much larger, so this may be a read error. The genes are TRBV6-2 or TRBV6-3 and TRBJ2-1; TRBD1 is a possible D gene (5 bases). The V gene's germline CDR1 is MNHEY and CDR2 SVGEGT. V was trimmed by 7 bases and J by 3 bases, leaving 22 bases between them. This CDR3 region has 17 residues. The CDR3 spells CASNTIRASGLYNEQFF. The CDR3 DNA reads TGTGCCAGCAACACTATCAGGGCCTCGGGTCTCTACAATGAGCAGTTCTTC.

This clonotype was seen at least ten times. V usage is TRBV20-1 and J usage is TRBJ2-7; tentatively, D is TRBD2 (6 bases). This CDR3 has 15 amino acids. V lost 3 bases and J lost 0, with 15 bases in between. Germline values: CDR1 DFQATT, CDR2 SNEGSKA (reference sequence). CDR3 in amino acids: CSASRGGTSSYEQYF. For the CDR3, the DNA is TGCAGTGCTAGCAGAGGCGGGACCTCCTCCTACGAGCAGTACTTC.